The rows below give T cell receptor beta chains drawn from one sample of a study of T cell changes during pregnancy in multiple sclerosis. The protocol was immunoSEQ multiplex PCR, while the TCRdb copy is restricted to in-frame clones and leaves out a portion. The sample contains around 100,000 clones, 92% of which appear only once. The source was peripheral blood, collected after pregnancy. Receptors originate from a female donor with multiple sclerosis, enrolled in a pregnancy study. The CDR3 runs from the conserved cysteine through the conserved F or W. The D gene is left open where the match is weak. The size field is filled for only some rows; it gives once, few, many or a size class.

>.|TRBV10-3|.|TRBJ1-6
TGTGCCACCCTGTCGGGACAAGGTTCACCCCTCCACTTT
CATLSGQGSPLHF
>TRBD1|TRBV7-3|.|TRBJ1-1
TGTGCCAGCAGCTCGACAGGGAAAGAAGCTTTCTTT
CASSSTGKEAFF
>TRBD1|TRBV5-1|once|TRBJ1-3
TGCGCCAGCAGCTCAATACCACCTCGAGGAATGCCAGGGGGCAGAAACACCATATATTTT
CASSSIPPRGMPGGRNTIYF
>TRBD1|TRBV29-1|.|TRBJ2-7
TGCAGCGTTTCCGGTGGGACAGGGGTGAACGAGCAGTACTTC
CSVSGGTGVNEQYF
>TRBD1|TRBV28|.|TRBJ2-5
TGTGCCAGCAGTTTTTACCCGGGACAGGGTAGAGAGACCCAGTACTTC
CASSFYPGQGRETQYF
>.|TRBV4-2|.|TRBJ1-5
TGTGCCAGCAGCCAAGTTGCGGGGCCCTTACAGCCCCAGCATTTT
CASSQVAGPLQPQHF
>.|TRBV7-3|.|TRBJ2-5
TGTGCCAGCAGCTTAACCAGTTTGGAGACCCAGTACTTC
CASSLTSLETQYF
>TRBD1|TRBV11-1|.|TRBJ1-2
TGTGCCAGCAGCTTAGAGCGGACAGGAAAGGGCTACACCTTC
CASSLERTGKGYTF
>TRBD1|TRBV5-8|.|TRBJ2-7
TGTGCCAGCAGCTTGTTAGGGGGCGCGAGTTACTTC
CASSLLGGASYF
>.|TRBV28|.|TRBJ1-3
TGTGCCAGCAGGCCTACGACAGGCCCCTCTGGAAACACCATATATTTT
CASRPTTGPSGNTIYF
>TRBD2|TRBV4-3|.|TRBJ2-3
TGCGCCAGCAGCCAAGACGACGGGGGGGCGGGAGATACGCAGTATTTT
CASSQDDGGAGDTQYF
>.|TRBV2|.|TRBJ1-1
TGTGCCAGCAGTGTTCGACAGAACTCTGAAGCTTTCTTT
CASSVRQNSEAFF
>TRBD2|TRBV7-9|.|TRBJ2-3
TGTGCCAGCAGCTTTAGCGGGGGGACAGATACGCAGTATTTT
CASSFSGGTDTQYF
>.|TRBV5-1|.|TRBJ1-1
TGCGCCAGCAGCTTGGCACAGGGCCTGGGGGCTTTCTTT
CASSLAQGLGAFF
>.|TRBV7-6|.|TRBJ2-7
TGTGCCAGCAGCCGAAGGGGACAAGTACTTAACGAGCAGTACTTC
CASSRRGQVLNEQYF
>TRBD1|TRBV7-3|.|TRBJ2-3
TGTGCCAGCAGCTCCGGACAGGGGCAGACAGATACGCAGTATTTT
CASSSGQGQTDTQYF
>TRBD1|TRBV7-9|.|TRBJ2-3
TGTGCCAGCAGCTTGATGAACAGGGGAACAGATACGCAGTATTTT
CASSLMNRGTDTQYF
>TRBD1|TRBV6-5|.|TRBJ1-3
TGTGCCAGCAGGCGGACAGGGGGCGCTGGAAACACCATATATTTT
CASRRTGGAGNTIYF
>.|TRBV4-3|once|TRBJ2-7
TGCGCCAGCAGCCAAGATCGGCGGCAAACCTACGAGCAGTACTTC
CASSQDRRQTYEQYF
>TRBD1|TRBV29-1|.|TRBJ1-1
TGCAGCGTTGCCACGGGGCACCGGGGGACAGGGGGAGGTTCTTTCTTT
CSVATGHRGTGGGSFF
>.|TRBV6-5|.|TRBJ2-7
TGTGCCAGCAGGCATTTCGGCTACGAGCAGTACTTC
CASRHFGYEQYF
>TRBD2|TRBV11-2|.|TRBJ2-1
TGTGCCAGCAGCAAAAGCGGGAGGGCGTCCTACAATGAGCAGTTCTTC
CASSKSGRASYNEQFF
>TRBD1|TRBV2|.|TRBJ2-2
TGTGCCAGCACCTATCCCATGGACAGGGTCGACACCGGGGAGCTGTTTTTT
CASTYPMDRVDTGELFF
>TRBD1|TRBV28|.|TRBJ1-1
TGTGCCAGCAGTTTGGGGACAGGGAACACTGAAGCTTTCTTT
CASSLGTGNTEAFF
>.|TRBV28|.|TRBJ2-1
TGTGCCAGCAGTTTAGGAGTCCGGAGACAGGCCTCAGGTGAGCAGTTCTTC
CASSLGVRRQASGEQFF
>TRBD1|TRBV10-3|.|TRBJ1-2
TGTGCCATCAGGGTGACAGGGTTAGATGGCTACACCTTC
CAIRVTGLDGYTF
>.|TRBV30|.|TRBJ2-1
TGTGCCTGGAGTGTAGGGGCAATCTCCTACAATGAGCAGTTCTTC
CAWSVGAISYNEQFF
>TRBD2|TRBV18|.|TRBJ2-2
TGTGCCAGCTCACCACTCTTGGTAGCGGGAGGCACCGGGGAGCTGTTTTTT
CASSPLLVAGGTGELFF
>TRBD2|TRBV6-4|.|TRBJ2-2
TGTGCCAGCAAACTAGCGGGGGACACCGGGGAGCTGTTTTTT
CASKLAGDTGELFF
>.|TRBV2|.|TRBJ2-7
TGTGCCAGCAGTAATCAGTTGGACGAGCAGTACTTC
CASSNQLDEQYF
>.|TRBV5-4|.|TRBJ2-2
TGTGCCAGCAACGCGGGCACCGGGGAGCTGTTTTTT
CASNAGTGELFF
>TRBD1|TRBV9|.|TRBJ1-1
TGTGCCAGCAGCTCACAGCACAGGGGGCAAACTGAAGCTTTCTTT
CASSSQHRGQTEAFF
>.|TRBV7-2|.|TRBJ1-4
TGTGCCAGCAGCGCTCCAGCGTACGAAAAACTGTTTTTT
CASSAPAYEKLFF
>TRBD1|TRBV19|.|TRBJ1-2
TGTGCCAGTAGTATAATCCAGGGACAGTGGGGCTATGGCTACACCTTC
CASSIIQGQWGYGYTF
>TRBD1|TRBV2|.|TRBJ2-3
TGTGCCAGCAGTGGACAGGGAATTAGCACAGATACGCAGTATTTT
CASSGQGISTDTQYF
>TRBD1|TRBV6-5|.|TRBJ2-7
TGTGCCAGCAGTAGGGACAGGAGCCTGTCCTACGAGCAGTACTTC
CASSRDRSLSYEQYF
>.|TRBV7-2|.|TRBJ2-7
TGTGCCAGCAGCTTCGGTGGGGGGAGGTACGAGCAGTACTTC
CASSFGGGRYEQYF
>TRBD2|TRBV25-1|.|TRBJ2-5
TGTGCCAGCAGTGAATGGGCTAGCGGGGCGGAAACCCAGTACTTC
CASSEWASGAETQYF
>TRBD1|TRBV12-5|.|TRBJ2-1
TGTGCTAGTGAGAGGACAGGGTTGGGGGACAATGAGCAGTTCTTC
CASERTGLGDNEQFF
>.|TRBV9|.|TRBJ2-1
TGTGCCAGCAGCTCTCCCGGGACAACCTACAATGAGCAGTTCTTC
CASSSPGTTYNEQFF
>TRBD1|TRBV6-6|.|TRBJ1-5
TGTGCCAGCAGCGAACAGGGGAATCAGCCCCAGCATTTT
CASSEQGNQPQHF
>.|TRBV7-3|.|TRBJ2-5
TGTGCCAGCAGCCTCGGGTGGAGCGCACAAGAGACCCAGTACTTC
CASSLGWSAQETQYF
>TRBD2|TRBV27|.|TRBJ2-7
TGTGCCAGCAGTCAAACTAGCGCCGTCTCCTACGAGCAGTACTTC
CASSQTSAVSYEQYF